The clone carrying this T cell receptor beta chain came up a few times. The antigen is not known. These data belong to a study of OX40 agonist ivuxolimab in advanced cancers. Study-level background: Of the participants, about 40% had some prior anti-PD-1, anti-PD-L1 or anti-CTLA-4 therapy, which was allowed. The study, taken as a whole, reports: Clonal expansion was among the lowest in partial responders at 0.1-3.0 mg/kg, especially CD8+.

The CDR3 is made up of 14 amino acids. V gave up 0 bases and J gave up 0 bases, with 6 bases separating them. CDR1 is SGHNT, CDR2 YYREEE, per germline (reference sequence). Generated by immunoSEQ multiplex PCR, the TCRdb table keeps only in-frame clones and is missing some. The repertoire holds some 140,000 clones, with about nine tenths as singletons. The TCR was taken from an adult with an advanced solid tumor such as melanoma, head and neck, liver or kidney cancer. The chain has TRBV5-4 and TRBJ1-1, with TRBD1 as a possible D gene (5 bases). The sample was CD4+ or CD8+ T cells sorted from blood, taken in a trial of the OX40 agonist ivuxolimab. CDR3 sequence reads: CASSLAGMNTEAFF. The CDR3 DNA sequence: TGTGCCAGCAGCTTGGCAGGGATGAACACTGAAGCTTTCTTT. The full variable domain, with the rest looked up from reference TRBV5-4 and TRBJ1-1, is ETGVTQSPTHLIKTRGQQVTLRCSSQSGHNTVSWYQQALGQGPQFIFQYYREEENGRGNFPPRFSGLQFPNYSSELNVNALELDDSALYLCASSLAGMNTEAFFGQGTRLTVV.